This is a list of T cell receptor beta chains from one sample in a study of blood T cell repertoires in COVID-19. Here immunoSEQ multiplex PCR was the method, and the copy in TCRdb shows in-frame clones only, minus some. The sample has about 67,000 clones, about nine tenths seen once. Material: peripheral blood. These receptors all stem from a man aged 50 or older with active COVID-19. The CDR3 runs from the conserved cysteine through the conserved F or W. The D gene is left open where the match is weak. Clone size appears in some rows only: once, few, many, or a class for an expanded clone.

size	J	V	D	CDR3	DNA
.	TRBJ1-2	TRBV19	.	CASSSGINYGYTF	TGTGCCAGTAGTAGCGGGATTAACTATGGCTACACCTTC
.	TRBJ2-1	TRBV13	.	CASSLRGQGGLVEQFF	TGTGCCAGCAGCTTAAGAGGCCAGGGGGGCCTCGTTGAGCAGTTCTTC
.	TRBJ2-7	TRBV7-8	TRBD1	CASSLRDRPPYEQYF	TGTGCCAGCAGCCTCCGGGACAGGCCTCCCTACGAGCAGTACTTC
.	TRBJ1-3	TRBV5-6	TRBD1	CASSLAGSWDRAGNTIYF	TGTGCCAGCAGCTTGGCCGGGTCCTGGGACAGGGCTGGAAACACCATATATTTT
once	TRBJ2-1	TRBV2	.	CASSSWAGYNEQFF	TGTGCCAGCAGCTCCTGGGCGGGGTACAATGAGCAGTTCTTC
once	TRBJ1-4	TRBV28	TRBD1	CASHVSGTGGEKLFF	TGTGCCAGCCATGTTTCTGGGACAGGGGGAGAAAAACTGTTTTTT
.	TRBJ2-1	TRBV7-2	.	CASTSYLREQFF	TGTGCCAGCACTTCCTACTTGAGGGAGCAGTTCTTC
once	TRBJ2-1	TRBV19	.	CASSNSLASYNEQFF	TGTGCCAGTAGTAACTCGCTTGCTTCATACAATGAGCAGTTCTTC
.	TRBJ1-2	TRBV5-1	TRBD1	CASSLEQGASGYTF	TGCGCCAGCAGCTTGGAACAGGGGGCTAGTGGCTACACCTTC
.	TRBJ2-5	TRBV19	.	CASSIDGTRQETQYF	TGTGCCAGTAGTATAGATGGGACAAGACAAGAGACCCAGTACTTC
.	TRBJ2-1	TRBV7-3	TRBD2	CASSESSGTYNEQFF	TGTGCCAGCAGCGAATCTAGCGGTACCTACAATGAGCAGTTCTTC
.	TRBJ2-1	TRBV28	TRBD2	CASSLLTSGLYNEQFF	TGTGCCAGCAGTTTACTGACTAGCGGACTATACAATGAGCAGTTCTTC
.	TRBJ2-2	TRBV6-4	.	CASSERPWGPGELFF	TGTGCCAGCAGTGAGCGGCCGTGGGGCCCCGGGGAGCTGTTTTTT
.	TRBJ1-1	TRBV7-8	.	CASSQRRGSEAFF	TGTGCCAGCAGCCAACGGCGGGGATCTGAAGCTTTCTTT
.	TRBJ1-3	TRBV6-5	TRBD1	CASSYATGVGNTIYF	TGTGCCAGCAGTTACGCAACAGGGGTCGGAAACACCATATATTTT
.	TRBJ2-2	TRBV6-5	.	CASSYGSTGELFF	TGTGCCAGCAGTTACGGTAGTACCGGGGAGCTGTTTTTT
few	TRBJ2-2	TRBV27	TRBD2	CASRFTSGRVNTGELFF	TGTGCCAGCAGATTCACTAGCGGGAGGGTGAACACCGGGGAGCTGTTTTTT
.	TRBJ1-1	TRBV27	TRBD1	CASSSDRGLEAFF	TGTGCCAGCAGCTCAGACAGGGGACTTGAAGCTTTCTTT
.	TRBJ1-6	TRBV30	.	CAWSRTVGDSPLHF	TGTGCCTGGAGTCGGACAGTGGGGGATTCACCCCTCCACTTT
.	TRBJ2-2	TRBV27	.	CASSLSGPGELFF	TGTGCCAGCAGTTTAAGCGGGCCCGGGGAGCTGTTTTTT
.	TRBJ1-1	TRBV5-1	TRBD1	CASSLGSGTGNTEAFF	TGCGCCAGCAGCTTGGGTTCCGGGACAGGTAACACTGAAGCTTTCTTT
.	TRBJ1-5	TRBV5-1	.	CASSVDTNSNQPQHF	TGCGCCAGCAGCGTGGACACGAATAGCAATCAGCCCCAGCATTTT
once	TRBJ1-1	TRBV2	TRBD1	CASSVGTGNTEAFF	TGTGCCAGCAGTGTTGGGACAGGGAACACTGAAGCTTTCTTT
.	TRBJ1-5	TRBV19	.	CASTTKGLYNQPQHF	TGTGCCAGTACCACGAAGGGGTTATACAATCAGCCCCAGCATTTT
.	TRBJ2-7	TRBV9	TRBD2	CASSVQRDPTYEQYF	TGTGCCAGCAGCGTACAGCGGGACCCGACCTACGAGCAGTACTTC
.	TRBJ2-1	TRBV7-2	TRBD2	CASSRPSGSLERFF	TGTGCCAGCAGCAGACCTAGCGGGAGTTTGGAGCGGTTCTTC
.	TRBJ2-3	TRBV15	.	CATSRDSGRTDTQYF	TGTGCCACCAGCAGAGATAGCGGACGCACAGATACGCAGTATTTT
.	TRBJ2-3	TRBV5-1	TRBD2	CASKREGGTQYF	TGCGCCAGCAAGCGGGAGGGCGGTACGCAGTATTTT
.	TRBJ2-3	TRBV14	.	CASSYTDTQYF	TGTGCCAGCAGCTACACAGATACGCAGTATTTT
.	TRBJ1-2	TRBV18	.	CASSPASEYGYTF	TGTGCCAGCTCACCGGCCAGCGAATATGGCTACACCTTC
.	TRBJ1-1	TRBV29-1	.	CSVAGQMYTEAFF	TGCAGCGTTGCGGGACAAATGTACACTGAAGCTTTCTTT
.	TRBJ2-7	TRBV4-3	.	CASSQDVVASERYEQYF	TGCGCCAGCAGCCAAGACGTAGTCGCTAGCGAGCGCTACGAGCAGTACTTC
.	TRBJ1-1	TRBV5-1	TRBD1	CASSLRTGGNTEAFF	TGCGCCAGCAGCCTTCGGACAGGGGGCAACACTGAAGCTTTCTTT
.	TRBJ1-2	TRBV30	.	CAWSTGGYGYTF	TGTGCCTGGAGTACGGGGGGCTATGGCTACACCTTC
.	TRBJ1-4	TRBV6-5	TRBD1	CASSLGQVNEKLFF	TGTGCCAGCAGTCTCGGACAGGTTAATGAAAAACTGTTTTTT
.	TRBJ1-1	TRBV6-6	TRBD1	CATIRAGQMNTEAFF	TGTGCCACCATTCGGGCGGGACAGATGAACACTGAAGCTTTCTTT
.	TRBJ2-2	TRBV20-1	TRBD2	CSASVRRGGVSTGELFF	TGCAGTGCTAGTGTGCGGCGCGGGGGAGTGAGCACCGGGGAGCTGTTTTTT
.	TRBJ2-3	TRBV7-9	TRBD2	CASSLGTGSGGDTQYF	TGTGCCAGCAGCTTAGGGACCGGGAGCGGGGGAGATACGCAGTATTTT
.	TRBJ1-2	TRBV7-9	TRBD1	CASSHFSGTAGRYTF	TGTGCCAGCAGCCATTTTTCCGGGACAGCTGGCCGCTACACCTTC
.	TRBJ2-1	TRBV7-9	.	CASTPPIRPNEQFF	TGTGCCAGCACCCCACCCATCAGGCCCAATGAGCAGTTCTTC
.	TRBJ2-7	TRBV5-6	TRBD1	CASSFGQGKDEQYF	TGTGCCAGCAGCTTCGGACAGGGTAAGGACGAGCAGTACTTC